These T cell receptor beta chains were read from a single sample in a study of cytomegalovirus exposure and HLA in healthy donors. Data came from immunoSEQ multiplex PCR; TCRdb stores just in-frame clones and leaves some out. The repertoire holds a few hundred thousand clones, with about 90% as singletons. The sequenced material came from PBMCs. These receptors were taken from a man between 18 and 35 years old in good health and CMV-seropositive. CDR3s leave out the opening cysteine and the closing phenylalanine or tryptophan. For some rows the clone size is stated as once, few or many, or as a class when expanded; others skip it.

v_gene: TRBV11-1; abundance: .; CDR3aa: ASTRQGGERGYT
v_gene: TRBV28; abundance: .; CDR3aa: ASSAALGSYNEQF
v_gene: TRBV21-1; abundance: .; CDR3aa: ASSKREQTKPSHTQY
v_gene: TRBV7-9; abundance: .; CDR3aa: ASSLAQGSGNTIY
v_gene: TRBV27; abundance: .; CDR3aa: ASSLYSRLNEKLF
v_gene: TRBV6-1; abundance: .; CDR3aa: ASTQWGMTEAF
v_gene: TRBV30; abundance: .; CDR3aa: AWVPMGTPNVLT
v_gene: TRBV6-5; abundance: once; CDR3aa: ASSQRLGGQETQY
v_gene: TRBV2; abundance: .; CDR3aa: ASSDNRASKNIQY
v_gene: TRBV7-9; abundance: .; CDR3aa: ASRQISGTPNTGELF
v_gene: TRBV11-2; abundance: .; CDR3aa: ASSLLAHNSYEQY
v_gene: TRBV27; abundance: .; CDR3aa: ASSSNGLGQPQH
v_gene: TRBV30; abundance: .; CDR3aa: ALEGVSYEQY
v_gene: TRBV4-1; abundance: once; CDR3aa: ASSQAGTSAYEQY
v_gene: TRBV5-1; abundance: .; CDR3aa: ASSLSGIHEQY
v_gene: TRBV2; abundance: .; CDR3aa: ASGTGNEKLF
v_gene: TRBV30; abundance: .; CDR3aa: AWVGTSWDGYT
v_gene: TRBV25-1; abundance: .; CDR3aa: ASSELGNEQF
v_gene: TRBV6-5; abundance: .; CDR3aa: ASSYGLAGYNEQF
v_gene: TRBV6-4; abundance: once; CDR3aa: ASSVTSGSNEQF
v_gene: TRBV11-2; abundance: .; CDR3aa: ASSLGEQY
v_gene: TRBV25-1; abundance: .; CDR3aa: ASSFGQNQPQH
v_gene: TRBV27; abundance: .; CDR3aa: ASSPGTSGRNEQY
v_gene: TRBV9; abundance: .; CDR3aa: ASSSVGAWGADTQY
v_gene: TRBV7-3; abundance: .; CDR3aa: ASSSGLAGAEQY
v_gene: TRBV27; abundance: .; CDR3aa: ASRKTGSYEQY
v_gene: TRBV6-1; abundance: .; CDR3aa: ASSVDRMREAF
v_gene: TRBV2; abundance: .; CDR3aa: ASRPGVSGANVLT
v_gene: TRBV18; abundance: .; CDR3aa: ASSPSGTENTEAF
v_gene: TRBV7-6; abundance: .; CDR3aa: ASSLSPDTEAF
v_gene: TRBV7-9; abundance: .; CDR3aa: ASIEPYRGSTSGELF
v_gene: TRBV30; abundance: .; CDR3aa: AWSSYTRKPLSGNTIY
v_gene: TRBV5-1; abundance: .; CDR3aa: ASRKDTNPFYEQY
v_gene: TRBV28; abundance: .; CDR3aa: ASSLVGTGQNEQF
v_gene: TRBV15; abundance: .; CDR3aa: ATSRATGLGHEQF
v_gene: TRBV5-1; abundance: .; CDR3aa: ASSTRTGSSGANVLT
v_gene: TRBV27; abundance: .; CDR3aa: ASSQTPGGWQETQY
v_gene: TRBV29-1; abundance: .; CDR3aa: SVIFAGPNEQF
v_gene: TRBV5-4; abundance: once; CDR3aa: ASRAGTDASYEQY
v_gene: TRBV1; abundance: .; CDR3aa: TSSLDLGKTSGTLEETQY
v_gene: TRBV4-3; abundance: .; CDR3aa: ASSPWLAKGETQY
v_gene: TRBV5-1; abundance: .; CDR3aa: ASSLGTSGSSEQF
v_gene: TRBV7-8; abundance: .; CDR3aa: ASSFGTNTGELF
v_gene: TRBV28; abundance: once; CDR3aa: ASSFGTSGNRL
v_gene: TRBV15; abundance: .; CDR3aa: ATSRQTDGYT
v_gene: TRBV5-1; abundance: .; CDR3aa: ASSPLAGDGYEQY